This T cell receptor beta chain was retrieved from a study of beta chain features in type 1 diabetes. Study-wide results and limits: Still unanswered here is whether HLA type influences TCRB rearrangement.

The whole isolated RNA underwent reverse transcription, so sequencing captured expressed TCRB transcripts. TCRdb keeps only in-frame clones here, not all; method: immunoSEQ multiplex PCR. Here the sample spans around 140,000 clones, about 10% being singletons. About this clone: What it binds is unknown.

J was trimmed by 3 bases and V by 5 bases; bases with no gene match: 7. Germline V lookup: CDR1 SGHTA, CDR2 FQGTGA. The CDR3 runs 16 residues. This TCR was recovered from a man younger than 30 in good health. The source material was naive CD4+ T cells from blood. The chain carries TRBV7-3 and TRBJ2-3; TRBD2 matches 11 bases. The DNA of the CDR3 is TGTGCCAGCAGCCAAATTAGCGGGGGGGATACAGATACGCAGTATTTT. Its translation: CASSQISGGDTDTQYF.